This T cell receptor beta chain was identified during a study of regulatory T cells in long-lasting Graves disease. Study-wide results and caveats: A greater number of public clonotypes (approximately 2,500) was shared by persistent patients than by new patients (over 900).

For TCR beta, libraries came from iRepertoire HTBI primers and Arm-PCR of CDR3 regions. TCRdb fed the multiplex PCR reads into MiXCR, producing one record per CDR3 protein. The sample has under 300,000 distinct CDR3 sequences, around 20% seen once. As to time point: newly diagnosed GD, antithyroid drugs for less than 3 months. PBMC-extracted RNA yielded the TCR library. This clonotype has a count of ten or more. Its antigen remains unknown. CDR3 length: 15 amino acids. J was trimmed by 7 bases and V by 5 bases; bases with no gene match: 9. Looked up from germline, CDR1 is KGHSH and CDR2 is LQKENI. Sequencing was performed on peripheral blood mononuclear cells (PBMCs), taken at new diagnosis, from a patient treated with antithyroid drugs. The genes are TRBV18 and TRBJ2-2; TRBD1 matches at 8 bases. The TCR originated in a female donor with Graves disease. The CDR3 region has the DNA TGTGCCAGCTCAAGACAGGGGACCCCTATCGGGGAGCTGTTTTTT. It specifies CASSRQGTPIGELFF.